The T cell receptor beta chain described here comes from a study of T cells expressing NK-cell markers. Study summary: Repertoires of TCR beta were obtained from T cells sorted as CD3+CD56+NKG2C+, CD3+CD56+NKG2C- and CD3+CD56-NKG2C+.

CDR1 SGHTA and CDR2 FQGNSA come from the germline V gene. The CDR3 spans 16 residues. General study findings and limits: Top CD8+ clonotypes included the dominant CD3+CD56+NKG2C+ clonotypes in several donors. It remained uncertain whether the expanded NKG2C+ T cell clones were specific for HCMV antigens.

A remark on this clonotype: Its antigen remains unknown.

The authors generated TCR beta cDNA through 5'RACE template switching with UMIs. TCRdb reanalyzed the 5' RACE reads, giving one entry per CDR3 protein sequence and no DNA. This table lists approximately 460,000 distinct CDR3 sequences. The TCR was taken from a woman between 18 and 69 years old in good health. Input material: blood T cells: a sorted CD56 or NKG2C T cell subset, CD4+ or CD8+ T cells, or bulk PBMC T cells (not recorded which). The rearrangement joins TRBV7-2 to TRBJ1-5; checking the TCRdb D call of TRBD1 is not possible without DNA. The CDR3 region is CASSPPGKGVNQPQHF. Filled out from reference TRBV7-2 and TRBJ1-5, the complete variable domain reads GAGVSQSPSNKVTEKGKDVELRCDPISGHTALYWYRQSLGQGLEFLIYFQGNSAPDKSGLPSDRFSAERTGGSVSTLTIQRTQQEDSAVYLCASSPPGKGVNQPQHFGDGTRLSIL.